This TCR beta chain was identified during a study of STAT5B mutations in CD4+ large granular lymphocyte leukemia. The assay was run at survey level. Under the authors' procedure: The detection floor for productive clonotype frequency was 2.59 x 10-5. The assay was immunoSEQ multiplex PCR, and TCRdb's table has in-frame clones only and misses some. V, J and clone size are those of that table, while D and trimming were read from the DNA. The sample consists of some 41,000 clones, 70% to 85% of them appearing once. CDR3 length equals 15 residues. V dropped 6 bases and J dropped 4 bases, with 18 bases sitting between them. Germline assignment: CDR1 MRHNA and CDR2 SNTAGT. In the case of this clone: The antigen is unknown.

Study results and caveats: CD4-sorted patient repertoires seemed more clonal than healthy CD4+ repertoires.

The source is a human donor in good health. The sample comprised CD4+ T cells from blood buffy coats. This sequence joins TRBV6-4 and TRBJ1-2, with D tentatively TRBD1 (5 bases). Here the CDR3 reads CASSRDPGPVYGYTF. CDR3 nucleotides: TGTGCCAGCAGCCGCGACCCGGGACCGGTCTATGGCTACACCTTC.